This record covers a single T cell receptor beta chain. J gave up 5 bases and V 7 bases, and 8 bases lay outside the gene matches. From germline, CDR1 is SEHNR and CDR2 FQNEAQ (reference sequence). This CDR3 has 15 amino acids. The sample comes from a study of blood T cell repertoires in COVID-19. Turning to the study itself: The cDNA or gDNA used as material had been derived from T cells, B-cell-depleted T cells, or PBMCs.

Clones were read by immunoSEQ multiplex PCR, and TCRdb kept only the in-frame ones, dropping some. Among 360,000 or so clones listed, around 90% were seen once. The clonotype comes from a young man with active or convalescent COVID-19. The rearrangement joins TRBV7-9 to TRBJ1-4; 9 bases align to TRBD1. The sequencing input was peripheral blood. The CDR3 loop is CASTPGGTGNEKLFF. The DNA for the CDR3 is TGTGCCAGCACCCCCGGAGGGACAGGGAATGAAAAACTGTTTTTT. Supplemented by reference TRBV7-9 and TRBJ1-4, the full variable domain reads DTGVSQNPRHKITKRGQNVTFRCDPISEHNRLYWYRQTLGQGPEFLTYFQNEAQLEKSRLLSDRFSAERPKGSFSTLEIQRTEQGDSAMYLCASTPGGTGNEKLFFGSGTQLSVL.